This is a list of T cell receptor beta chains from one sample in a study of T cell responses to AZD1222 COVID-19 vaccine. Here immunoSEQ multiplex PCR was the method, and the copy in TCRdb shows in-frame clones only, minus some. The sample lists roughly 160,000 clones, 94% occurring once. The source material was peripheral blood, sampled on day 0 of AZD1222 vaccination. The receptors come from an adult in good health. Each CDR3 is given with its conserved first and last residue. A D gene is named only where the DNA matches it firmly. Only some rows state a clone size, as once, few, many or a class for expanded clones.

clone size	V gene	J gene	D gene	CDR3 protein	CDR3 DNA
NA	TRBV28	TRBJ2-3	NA	CASSFPRVSGTDTQYF	TGTGCCAGCAGTTTCCCCAGGGTTAGCGGCACAGATACGCAGTATTTT
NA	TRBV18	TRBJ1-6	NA	CASSPRGGAERSPLHF	TGTGCCAGCTCACCGCGAGGGGGGGCGGAGAGGTCACCCCTCCACTTT
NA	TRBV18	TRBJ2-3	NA	CASSRNGMPDTQYF	TGTGCCAGCTCACGGAACGGGATGCCAGATACGCAGTATTTT
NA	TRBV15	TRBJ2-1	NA	CATSPGRASYNEQFF	TGTGCCACCAGTCCAGGGCGGGCCTCCTACAATGAGCAGTTCTTC
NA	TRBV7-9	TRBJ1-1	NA	CASSSWEENTEAFF	TGTGCCAGCAGCTCGTGGGAGGAGAACACTGAAGCTTTCTTT
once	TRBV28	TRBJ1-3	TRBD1	CASSLGQDLSGNTIYF	TGTGCCAGCAGTTTAGGACAGGACCTCTCTGGAAACACCATATATTTT
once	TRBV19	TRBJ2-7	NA	CASSIVYPSEQYF	TGTGCCAGTAGTATAGTTTACCCCTCCGAGCAGTACTTC
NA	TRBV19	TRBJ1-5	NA	CASSPHDSAQHF	TGTGCCAGTAGTCCGCACGACAGTGCCCAGCATTTT
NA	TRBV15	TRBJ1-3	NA	CATSSVRDTSGNTIYF	TGTGCCACCAGCAGCGTCCGGGATACCTCTGGAAACACCATATATTTT
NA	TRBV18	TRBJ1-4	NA	CASSPGGGNEKLFF	TGTGCCAGCTCGCCAGGCGGCGGTAATGAAAAACTGTTTTTT
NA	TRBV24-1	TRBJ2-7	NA	CATSEGYEQYF	TGTGCCACCAGTGAGGGGTACGAGCAGTACTTC
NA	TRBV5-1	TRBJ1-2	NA	CASSKDGSDYGYTF	TGCGCCAGCAGTAAGGATGGTAGTGACTATGGCTACACCTTC
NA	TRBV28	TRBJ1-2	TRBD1	CASLDRGALYGYTF	TGTGCCAGCCTGGACAGGGGGGCCCTTTATGGCTACACCTTC
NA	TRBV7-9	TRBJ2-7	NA	CASSSIVLGVAYEQYF	TGTGCCAGCAGCTCTATAGTGTTGGGGGTTGCCTACGAGCAGTACTTC
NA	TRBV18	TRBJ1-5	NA	CASSPRAAYNQPQHF	TGTGCCAGCTCACCAAGGGCGGCTTATAATCAGCCCCAGCATTTT
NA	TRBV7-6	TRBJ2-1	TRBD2	CASSERTSRVSEQFF	TGTGCCAGCAGCGAACGGACTAGCCGAGTTTCTGAGCAGTTCTTC
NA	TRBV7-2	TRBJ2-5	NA	CASSLAQETQYF	TGTGCCAGCAGCTTAGCGCAAGAGACCCAGTACTTC
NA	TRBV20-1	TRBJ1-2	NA	CSASAPDAEFRGYTF	TGCAGTGCTAGTGCACCGGACGCTGAATTTCGCGGCTACACCTTC
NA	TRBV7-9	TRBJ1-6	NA	CASSSRDGRGSPLHF	TGTGCCAGCAGCTCCAGGGACGGCCGGGGGTCACCCCTCCACTTT
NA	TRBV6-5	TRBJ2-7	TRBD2	CASSLGLADYEQYF	TGTGCCAGCAGTCTGGGACTAGCGGATTACGAGCAGTACTTC
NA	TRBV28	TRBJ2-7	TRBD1	CASSSPRQGPPYEQYF	TGTGCCAGCAGTTCCCCCCGACAGGGGCCCCCCTACGAGCAGTACTTC
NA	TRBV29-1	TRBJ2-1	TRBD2	CSVPPTSGKGYNEQFF	TGCAGCGTTCCCCCGACTAGCGGAAAGGGGTACAATGAGCAGTTCTTC
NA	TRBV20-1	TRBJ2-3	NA	CSASMGQRHGADTQYF	TGCAGTGCTAGTATGGGGCAGCGCCACGGGGCAGATACGCAGTATTTT
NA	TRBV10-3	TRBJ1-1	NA	CAISKGLFEAFF	TGTGCCATCAGTAAAGGACTATTTGAAGCTTTCTTT
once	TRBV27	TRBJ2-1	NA	CASRGSYNEQFF	TGTGCCAGCCGGGGGTCCTACAATGAGCAGTTCTTC
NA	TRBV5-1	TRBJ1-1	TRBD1	CASRPGTGVIGTEAFF	TGCGCCAGCAGGCCCGGGACAGGGGTAATAGGCACTGAAGCTTTCTTT
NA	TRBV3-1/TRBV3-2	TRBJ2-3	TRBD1	CASSEDRGHTDTQYF	TGTGCCAGCAGCGAAGACAGGGGGCACACAGATACGCAGTATTTT
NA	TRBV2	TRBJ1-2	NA	CASSREANYGYTF	TGTGCCAGCAGTCGAGAAGCTAACTATGGCTACACCTTC
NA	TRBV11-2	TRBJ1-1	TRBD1	CASSSFDRVTEAFF	TGTGCCAGCAGCTCCTTTGACAGGGTCACTGAAGCTTTCTTT
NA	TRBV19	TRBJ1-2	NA	CASKRTIGGYTF	TGTGCCAGTAAAAGGACAATTGGTGGCTACACCTTC
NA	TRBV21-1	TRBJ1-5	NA	CAREGTASNQPQHF	TGTGCCAGAGAGGGCACCGCATCCAATCAGCCCCAGCATTTT
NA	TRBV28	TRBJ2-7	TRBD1	CASSFGTGSRPYEQYF	TGTGCCAGCAGTTTTGGGACAGGGAGTAGACCTTACGAGCAGTACTTC
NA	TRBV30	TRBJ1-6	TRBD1	CAWTDRASDNSPLHF	TGTGCCTGGACGGACAGGGCTTCGGATAATTCACCCCTCCACTTT